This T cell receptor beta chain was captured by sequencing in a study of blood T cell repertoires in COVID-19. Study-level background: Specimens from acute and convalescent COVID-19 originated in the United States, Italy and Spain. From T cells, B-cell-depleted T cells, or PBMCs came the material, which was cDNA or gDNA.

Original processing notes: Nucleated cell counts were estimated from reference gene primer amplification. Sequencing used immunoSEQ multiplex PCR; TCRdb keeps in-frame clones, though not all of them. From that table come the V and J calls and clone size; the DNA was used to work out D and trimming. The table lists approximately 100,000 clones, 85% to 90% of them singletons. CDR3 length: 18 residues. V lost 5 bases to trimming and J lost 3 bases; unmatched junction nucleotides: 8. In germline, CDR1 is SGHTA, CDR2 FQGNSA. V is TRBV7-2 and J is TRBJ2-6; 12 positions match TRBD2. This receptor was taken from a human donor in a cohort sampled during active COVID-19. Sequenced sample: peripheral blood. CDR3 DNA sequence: TGTGCCAGCAGCACCGGGACTAGCGGGCTTTATGGGGCCAACGTCCTGACTTTC. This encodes CASSTGTSGLYGANVLTF.